This T cell receptor beta chain was obtained from a study of cytotoxic CD8 clonotypes in ibrutinib-treated CLL (dated by TCRdb to the early 2020s). A note on the overall study: The cohort was composed of approximately 11 relapsed/refractory and roughly 16 treatment-naive patients; IGHV unmutated status was identified in 17 patients. Every remission and progressive disease sample was obtained while ibrutinib was still being received by the patients. An average of around 260,000 productive templates and 94,082 productive rearrangements was obtained per sample. Samples at response were collected after a median of about 13 months of treatment, with a range of roughly 6 to 40 months. Responses were partial in roughly 24 patients and complete in 2; after median around 68 months follow-up, around 14 stayed in remission and about twelve progressed. Longitudinal samples were obtainable from about 30% of the roughly 90 participants in the trial. Cryopreserved peripheral blood mononuclear cells were collected before treatment, at response, and at either disease progression or sustained remission.

The time point tag for this specimen amounts to: about 11 months on ibrutinib. For TCR beta library preparation, roughly 2 micrograms of genomic DNA were extracted from the cryopreserved PBMCs. High-throughput TCR beta sequencing was performed on longitudinal blood samples from CLL patients receiving ibrutinib monotherapy. The patients were enrolled in a single-center, open-label phase 2 trial of ibrutinib monotherapy. V loses 3 bases of germline sequence and J loses 8 bases, and the interval between the two ends is 17 bases. For CDR1 and CDR2, the germline V gene lists SNHLY and FYNNEI. The CDR3 runs 15 amino acids, cysteine and phenylalanine included. The DNA shown is the 45-base CDR3, in frame from base 1. Concerning this clone: No antigen is known for it. Base qualities are not recorded, but no much larger clone differs from it by a single base.

The goal of deep resolution MiSeq sequencing was a depth between 1 in 1 million and 1 in 200,000 T cells, and coverage averaged 10x per clonotype. The immunoSEQ hsTCRB Kit was used to generate TCR beta libraries. The paper's data handling went like this. Data were analyzed with ImmunoSEQ Data Assistant and ImmunoSEQ Analyzer, with V, D and J genes assigned per IMGT definitions. Clonality, which ranges from 0 to 1, was calculated by subtracting the normalized Shannon entropy of productive rearrangement frequencies from one. Only overrepresented clonotypes making up at least 0.05% of the repertoire of each patient were included in the public clonotype analysis. About a dozen age-matched healthy donor repertoires from immuneACCESS served as clonality controls. Sourced from immuneACCESS, this table was stored by TCRdb with only in-frame sequences that have V and J called. A share of the clones is absent; for the studies checked, an unresolved V gene accounts for under half, and the remainder has no known explanation. That table furnishes V, J and clone size, whereas the DNA furnished D and trimming. This sample comprises 130,000 or so clones, 60% to 85% of them detected only once. The ten largest clones capture around 30% of the sample.

Findings and caveats that apply to the study as a whole: Baseline clonality exceeded that of age-matched healthy donors and correlated strongly with circulating CD8+ T-cell counts. At ibrutinib response clonality went up, during sustained remission it held steady, and at progression it dropped back toward baseline. Lymph node repertoires were not examined, and the timing of sampling was not matched between patients in sustained remission and those whose disease progressed. Public clonotypes were rare and either contracted or stayed stable during treatment, and the rise in clonality at ibrutinib response reflected the expansion of private clonotypes.

The chain links TRBV2 with TRBJ2-1; a tentative D call is TRBD1 (5 bases match). The TCR was taken from a human donor with chronic lymphocytic leukemia. The sequences come from PBMCs, collected after 12 months of ibrutinib treatment. The CDR3 protein sequence reads: CASSEVQGEFDEQFF. The nucleotide sequence is TGTGCCAGCAGTGAGGTGCAGGGTGAGTTCGATGAGCAGTTCTTC.